This TCR beta chain was identified during a study of tumor-infiltrating lymphocytes in primary liver carcinoma. At the level of the study: Patients included men and women of 30 to 69 years. Findings of the study overall: No comparison of CD4+ and CD8+ repertoires was made, since the samples were bulk unsorted. Tumors had a significantly higher top-250-clone fraction than blood (p = 0.039).

Both blood RNA, taken from unsorted whole blood, and germline DNA were extracted. About this clonotype itself: What it recognizes is unknown. The germline gene is not matched at one end of the junction; a read error may be the cause.

Germline assignment: CDR1 MNHEY and CDR2 SVGAGI. The CDR3 totals 15 residues. Using a constant-region primer together with ProtoScript II reverse transcriptase, TCR beta cDNA was made from about 500 ng of total RNA. Sequencing libraries for TCR beta derived from three nested multiplex PCR rounds that used slightly modified ARM-PCR. Primers for the first two PCR rounds were TRBV1-TRBV30 forward primers and a C-beta reverse primer (about 11 cycles per round). TCRdb analysed the multiplex PCR reads with MiXCR anew, one entry per CDR3 protein. The table records 330,000 or so distinct CDR3 sequences, about 61% of them present only once.

The sequence came from a man aged 40-55 years with primary liver carcinoma and hepatitis B virus infection. Material for sequencing was peripheral blood. V usage is TRBV6-5 and J usage is TRBJ1-5, with unresolved D. DNA of the CDR3: TGTGCCAGCAATTCCGCGCCGGATGGCAATCAGCACCAGCATTTT. Residues: CASNSAPDGNQHQHF.